This T cell receptor beta chain derives from a study of shared clonotypes between healthy human individuals. V lost 2 bases and J 6 bases, leaving 13 bases between the germline ends. The CDR3 extends over 13 amino acids. CDR1 and CDR2 (germline): GTSNPN, SVGIG (reference sequence). None of the donors, who were healthy HIV-negative adults, had recently had acute infections or vaccinations. Here immunoSEQ multiplex PCR was the method, and the copy in TCRdb shows in-frame clones only, minus some. The data contain over a million clones, around 78% of them singletons. The specimen was memory CD4+ T cells from PBMCs. The subset: CD45RA-negative fraction. The V call is TRBV30, the J call TRBJ1-2, with D unresolved. This clonotype was obtained from a young man in good health. Some clones in this sample may be carry-over from other donors' samples. The CDR3: CAWSRTLRDGYTF. The CDR3 DNA sequence: TGTGCCTGGAGTAGGACGTTGAGGGATGGCTACACCTTC. The full variable domain, in which reference TRBV30 and TRBJ1-2 provide the parts outside the CDR3, is SQTIHQWPATLVQPVGSPLSLECTVEGTSNPNLYWYRQAAGRGLQLLFYSVGIGQISSEVPQNLSASRPQDRQFILSSKKLLLSDSGFYLCAWSRTLRDGYTFGSGTRLTVV.